This T cell receptor beta chain appears in the sequencing data of a study of long-term antiretroviral therapy in people with HIV. Overall study results and limits: HIV repertoires spanned tighter CDR3 length ranges than controls did.

Sequencing relied on immunoSEQ assay v3.0, run at survey level. Sequencing used immunoSEQ multiplex PCR; TCRdb keeps in-frame clones, though not all of them. The sample lists approximately 25,000 clones, 93% occurring once. CDR1 MGHRA and CDR2 YSYEKL come from the germline V gene. The CDR3 loop spans 15 amino acids. The V gene lost 1 base and the J gene lost 5 bases, with 12 bases spanning the gap. As for this clone: Antigen specificity is unknown.

The source is a woman in her thirties or forties with HIV. This sample comprised unsorted PBMCs, obtained 7.6 years after starting antiretroviral therapy. The J gene is TRBJ1-5, the V gene TRBV4-1; D might be TRBD1 (6 bases). Written as DNA, the CDR3 is TGCGCCAGCAGCCAAGGGCAGGGGAGCCATCAGCCCCAGCATTTT. Translating it yields CASSQGQGSHQPQHF.